Presented here are 4 T cell receptor beta chains from one specimen sequenced in a study of shared T cell receptors in the human thymus. Profiled with immunoSEQ multiplex PCR; TCRdb holds only in-frame clones, not every one. The sample shows fewer than 700,000 clones, approximately 87% of them seen only once. This sample was also put to use in a study of human thymus T cells.

The material sequenced was thymocytes. The receptors originated from a boy younger than two with a congenital heart defect.

The V gene is TRBV11-2, the J gene TRBJ1-1; D might be TRBD1 (5 bases). Germline values: CDR1 SGHAT, CDR2 FQNNGV. V was shortened by 5 bases and J by 1 base, with 17 bases between the two germline ends. This CDR3 region has 16 residues. CDR3 protein: CASSPEGRGGNTEAFF. The DNA of the CDR3 is TGTGCCAGCAGCCCAGAGGGCCGGGGGGGGAACACTGAAGCTTTCTTT.

The J gene is TRBJ2-1, the V gene TRBV9, with 12 bases identical to TRBD2. The J segment lost 8 bases and the V segment lost 3 bases, leaving 9 bases of the junction unmatched. The germline gives CDR1 SGDLS, CDR2 YYNGEE. There are 16 residues in the CDR3. In DNA, the CDR3 is TGTGCCAGCAGCGGAGGACTAGCGGGATCCTTCGATGAGCAGTTCTTC. Amino acids: CASSGGLAGSFDEQFF.

This chain connects TRBV27 to TRBJ2-3; 10 bases fit TRBD2. V was pared by 5 bases and J by 0 bases, with 8 bases of the junction left unmatched. Germline V gene sequence: CDR1 MNHEY, CDR2 SMNVEV (reference sequence). The CDR3 runs 17 residues. The CDR3 loop is CASSDRRTSGSTDTQYF. DNA of the CDR3: TGTGCCAGCAGTGACAGGAGGACTAGCGGAAGCACAGATACGCAGTATTTT.

In its sample, this clone was seen once. The chain couples TRBV7-2 to TRBJ2-7; D may be TRBD1 (6 bases). The CDR3 consists of 15 residues. Looked up from germline, CDR1 is SGHTA and CDR2 is FQGNSA. Trimming pared 5 bases from V and 2 bases from J, leaving 16 bases between. The CDR3 region has the DNA TGTGCCAGCAGCCGGGGCAGGGGCCGCACCTACGAGCAGTACTTC. Its translation: CASSRGRGRTYEQYF.